Below are 19 T cell receptor beta chains sequenced from a single sample in a study of beta chain features in type 1 diabetes. Isolated RNA was reverse transcribed in full, so expressed TCRB transcripts were sequenced. Assay: immunoSEQ multiplex PCR; the TCRdb copy retains only in-frame clones and omits some. The sample consists of 330,000 or so clones, approximately 14% of them appearing once. The sample was central memory CD4+ T cells from blood. These TCRs come from a man aged 30 to 39 in good health.

The chain joins TRBV7-2 to TRBJ1-5, with 7 bases aligning to TRBD1. The V segment lost 3 bases and the J segment 9 bases; nucleotides outside the gene matches: 5. The V gene's germline CDR1 is SGHTA and CDR2 FQGNSA. The length of the CDR3 is 13 residues. CDR3 nucleotides: TGTGCCAGCAGCTTTTCGAACAGGGGGCCCCAGCATTTT. The encoded protein is CASSFSNRGPQHF. Drawing the rest from reference TRBV7-2 and TRBJ1-5, the complete variable domain is GAGVSQSPSNKVTEKGKDVELRCDPISGHTALYWYRQSLGQGLEFLIYFQGNSAPDKSGLPSDRFSAERTGGSVSTLTIQRTQQEDSAVYLCASSFSNRGPQHFGDGTRLSIL.

This clone was counted only a few times. J is TRBJ2-5 and V is TRBV7-2; D is ambiguous. Between the trimmed V and J ends, which lost 5 bases and 4 bases, there was a span of 14 bases. Germline CDR1 SGHTA, CDR2 FQGNSA. The CDR3 is made up of 14 amino acids. The CDR3 loop reads CASSPLKSPETQYF. The DNA of the CDR3 is TGTGCCAGCAGCCCCCTAAAGTCCCCAGAGACCCAGTACTTC. Using reference TRBV7-2 and TRBJ2-5 for the parts outside the CDR3, the full variable domain is GAGVSQSPSNKVTEKGKDVELRCDPISGHTALYWYRQSLGQGLEFLIYFQGNSAPDKSGLPSDRFSAERTGGSVSTLTIQRTQQEDSAVYLCASSPLKSPETQYFGPGTRLLVL.

This clone appeared a few times. This chain joins TRBV6-1 and TRBJ2-7; D is possibly TRBD1 (6 bases). V dropped 6 bases and J dropped 7 bases, with 19 bases sitting between them. The germline CDR1 and CDR2 sequences are MNHNS and SASEGT. The CDR3 contains 14 residues. The CDR3 reads CASRATGSIGEQYV. Here the CDR3 DNA reads TGTGCCAGCAGGGCGACAGGTTCAATTGGGGAGCAGTACGTC.

The rearrangement uses TRBV18 and TRBJ2-1; the D is unclear. The length of the CDR3 is 15 residues. The germline V gene has CDR1 KGHSH and CDR2 LQKENI. V lost 3 bases and J 0 bases, leaving 9 bases between the germline ends. This chain's CDR3 is CASSPNRGSYNEQFF. Written as DNA, the CDR3 is TGTGCCAGCTCACCCAACCGCGGCTCCTACAATGAGCAGTTCTTC. Full variable domain (outside the CDR3, taken from reference TRBV18 and TRBJ2-1): NAGVMQNPRHLVRRRGQEARLRCSPMKGHSHVYWYRQLPEEGLKFMVYLQKENIIDESGMPKERFSAEFPKEGPSILRIQQVVRGDSAAYFCASSPNRGSYNEQFFGPGTRLTVL.

V usage is TRBV2 and J usage is TRBJ2-2; unclear D gene. V lost 5 bases, J lost 1 base, and 8 bases lay in between. Germline CDR1 reads SNHLY; CDR2 reads FYNNEI. The CDR3 is 14 residues long. This CDR3 is CASSSNLNTGELFF. The CDR3 nucleotides are TGTGCCAGCAGTTCCAACTTGAACACCGGGGAGCTGTTTTTT.

This clone was detected a few times. The chain uses TRBV5-5 and TRBJ2-1, with 9 bases fitting TRBD1. Unmatched junction bases numbered 12, after V lost 0 bases and J lost 5 bases. From germline, CDR1 is SGHKS and CDR2 YYEKEE (reference sequence). The length of the CDR3 is 18 residues. The CDR3 region is CASSLAVRPGQGHNEQFF. The CDR3 region has the DNA TGTGCCAGCAGCTTGGCAGTCCGACCGGGACAGGGACACAATGAGCAGTTCTTC.

V and J are TRBV6-5 and TRBJ2-1; TRBD2 matches at 8 bases. Germline V gene lookup returns CDR1 MNHEY and CDR2 SVGAGI. The trim removed 6 bases at V and 3 bases at J, leaving 7 bases unmatched. The CDR3 is 15 amino acids. CDR3 DNA sequence: TGTGCCAGCAGGTCGGGGGGGCGGGTCTACAATGAGCAGTTCTTC. Translated, it gives CASRSGGRVYNEQFF.

This sequence joins TRBV18 and TRBJ2-2; TRBD2 is a possible D gene (5 bases). CDR1 and CDR2 (germline): KGHSH, LQKENI. Trimming took 1 base from V and 10 from J, leaving 7 bases between them. The CDR3 runs to 12 residues. CDR3 amino acids: CASSPQDSELFF. The CDR3, as DNA: TGTGCCAGCTCACCACAGGACTCGGAGCTGTTTTTT.

This clone showed up just a few times. The rearrangement joins TRBV5-1 to TRBJ1-1, with D perhaps matching TRBD1 (6 bases). V lost 1 base, J lost 6 bases, and 40 bases lay in between. Germline V gene data show CDR1 as SGHRS and CDR2 as YFSETQ. The CDR3 consists of 23 residues. The CDR3 reads CASSLRTTVVFDKTGQKGSEAFF. CDR3 DNA: TGCGCCAGCAGCTTGAGAACGACCGTGGTCTTTGACAAGACCGGACAGAAGGGGTCTGAAGCTTTCTTT.

Only a few counts were recorded for this clone. The J gene is TRBJ2-7, the V gene TRBV4-2; D not resolved. This CDR3 is 15 amino acids long. V was cut by 0 bases and J by 2 bases, with 11 bases left in between. CDR1 is LGHNA, CDR2 YNFKEQ, per germline. The CDR3: CASSQDLGQTYEQYF. CDR3 nucleotide sequence: TGTGCCAGCAGCCAAGATCTGGGTCAAACCTACGAGCAGTACTTC.

The chain employs TRBV15 and TRBJ1-2; D gene unclear. Per the germline V gene, CDR1 is LNHNV and CDR2 is YYDKDF (reference sequence). The V end was cut by 0 bases, the J end by 1 base, with 9 bases between. The CDR3 runs to 15 residues. CDR3 amino acids: CATSRDKQFNYGYTF. CDR3 nucleotides: TGTGCCACCAGCAGAGATAAACAGTTTAACTATGGCTACACCTTC.

This clone has only a few counts. V is TRBV28 and J is TRBJ2-1; TRBD2 matches at 14 bases. This CDR3 has 18 amino acids. CDR1 and CDR2 (germline): MDHEN, SYDVKM. After removal of 6 bases from V and 4 bases from J, the junction contained 11 bases not matched to a gene. The CDR3 nucleotides are TGTGCCAGCAGCTCATCACGACTAGCGGGGGGGAATTACAATGAGCAGTTCTTC. Translated, it gives CASSSSRLAGGNYNEQFF.

In DNA form, the CDR3 reads TGTGCCAGCAGCTCTGACAACTATGGCTACACCTTC. It translates to CASSSDNYGYTF. This rearrangement joins TRBV7-2 to TRBJ1-2; D not resolved. The CDR3 consists of 12 residues. Germline V gene sequence: CDR1 SGHTA, CDR2 FQGNSA. Trimming took off 4 bases at V and 2 bases at J, with 5 bases between the two ends.

The sample holds a few counts of this clone. This rearrangement joins TRBV15 to TRBJ2-7; no definite D call. This CDR3 region has 19 residues. CDR1 and CDR2 (germline): LNHNV, YYDKDF (reference sequence). Trimming pared 0 bases from V and 3 bases from J, leaving 24 bases between. The CDR3 here is CATSRDLFGTSLPVYEQYV. CDR3 nucleotide sequence: TGTGCCACCAGCAGAGATCTCTTCGGAACATCTCTACCGGTCTACGAGCAGTACGTC.

This clone was counted only a few times. This chain connects TRBV5-1 to TRBJ1-1; the D is unclear. The CDR3 extends over 14 amino acids. Trimming pared 4 bases from V and 1 base from J, leaving 11 bases between. Germline V gene lookup returns CDR1 SGHRS and CDR2 YFSETQ. CDR3 DNA: TGCGCCAGCAGCCGTGGACCCGGGAACACTGAAGCTTTCTTT. Its protein product is CASSRGPGNTEAFF.

The genes are TRBV9 and TRBJ2-5, with 7 bases fitting TRBD2. The CDR3 is 19 residues long. V lost 0 bases to trimming and J lost 1 base; unmatched junction nucleotides: 15. Germline V gene sequence: CDR1 SGDLS, CDR2 YYNGEE. The CDR3 region is CASSVGGVGAGVLQETQYF. CDR3 nucleotides: TGTGCCAGCAGCGTAGGAGGAGTCGGGGCGGGAGTTCTCCAAGAGACCCAGTACTTC. The entire variable domain, with the rest obtained from reference TRBV9 and TRBJ2-5, is as follows: DSGVTQTPKHLITATGQRVTLRCSPRSGDLSVYWYQQSLDQGLQFLIQYYNGEERAKGNILERFSAQQFPDLHSELNLSSLELGDSALYFCASSVGGVGAGVLQETQYFGPGTRLLVL.

This clone was seen a few times. The chain links TRBV10-2 to TRBJ1-1; the D is unclear. The V gene's germline CDR1 is WSHSY and CDR2 SAAADI. Trimming stripped 6 bases from V and 5 bases from J, with 10 bases between. The length of the CDR3 is 12 residues. The CDR3 DNA follows: TGCGCCAGCAGGGACTCGAGTACTGAAGCTTTCTTT. Its protein is CASRDSSTEAFF.

The sample holds a few counts of this clone. The CDR3 protein is CASKVAARTEAFF. The CDR3, as DNA: TGTGCCAGCAAAGTTGCTGCGAGGACTGAAGCTTTCTTT. The V and J genes are TRBV2 and TRBJ1-1; D unclear. The CDR3 consists of 13 residues. In germline, CDR1 is SNHLY, CDR2 FYNNEI. The ends were cut back, 7 bases at V and 5 bases at J, with 14 bases in the middle.

This clone was observed at least ten times. The CDR3 region has the DNA TGTGCCAGCTCAAAGGGGATGAACACTGAAGCTTTCTTT. Protein sequence: CASSKGMNTEAFF. The chain links TRBV18 to TRBJ1-1; tentatively, D is TRBD1 (5 bases). The CDR3 spans 13 residues. Trimming removed 5 bases from V and 0 bases from J, with 7 bases in between. Germline assignment: CDR1 KGHSH and CDR2 LQKENI.